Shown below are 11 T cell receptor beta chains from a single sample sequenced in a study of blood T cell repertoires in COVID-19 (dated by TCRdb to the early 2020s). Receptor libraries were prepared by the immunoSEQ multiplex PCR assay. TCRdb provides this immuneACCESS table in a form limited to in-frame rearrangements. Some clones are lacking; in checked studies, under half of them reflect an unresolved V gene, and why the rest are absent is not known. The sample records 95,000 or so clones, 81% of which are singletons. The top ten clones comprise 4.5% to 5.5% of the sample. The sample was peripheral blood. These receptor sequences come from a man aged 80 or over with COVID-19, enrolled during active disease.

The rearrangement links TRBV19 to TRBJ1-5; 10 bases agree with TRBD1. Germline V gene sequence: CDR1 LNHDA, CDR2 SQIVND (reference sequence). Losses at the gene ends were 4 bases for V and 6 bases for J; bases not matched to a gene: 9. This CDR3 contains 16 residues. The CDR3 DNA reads TGTGCCAGTAGTACCCGCTCCCGACAGGGGGCTCAGCCCCAGCATTTT. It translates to CASSTRSRQGAQPQHF.

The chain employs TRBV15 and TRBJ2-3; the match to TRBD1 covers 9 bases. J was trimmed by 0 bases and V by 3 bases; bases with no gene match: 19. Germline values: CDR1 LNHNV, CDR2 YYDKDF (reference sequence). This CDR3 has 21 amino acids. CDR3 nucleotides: TGTGCCACCAGCAGGGGTTTCGGACAGGGGTTTTCACGGCCCAGCACAGATACGCAGTATTTT. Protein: CATSRGFGQGFSRPSTDTQYF.

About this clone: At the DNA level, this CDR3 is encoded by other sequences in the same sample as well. The CDR3 is CASSVRQGYGYTF. CDR3 DNA sequence: TGTGCCAGCAGCGTTAGACAGGGGTATGGCTACACCTTC. The rearrangement joins TRBV9 to TRBJ1-2; TRBD1 agrees at 8 bases. The CDR3 contains 13 residues. Germline V gene lookup returns CDR1 SGDLS and CDR2 YYNGEE. V was pared by 2 bases and J by 5 bases, with 2 bases of the junction left unmatched.

For the CDR3, the DNA is TGTGCCAGCGGGCGACGGACAGTTTCTAACTATGGCTACACCTTC. It translates to CASGRRTVSNYGYTF. The chain recombines TRBV7-8 with TRBJ1-2; a weak D match, TRBD1 (6 bases). CDR3 size: 15 residues. Trimming shortened V by 8 bases and J by 0 bases, and 16 bases separated the two germline ends. CDR1 and CDR2 (germline): SGHVS, FQNEAQ.

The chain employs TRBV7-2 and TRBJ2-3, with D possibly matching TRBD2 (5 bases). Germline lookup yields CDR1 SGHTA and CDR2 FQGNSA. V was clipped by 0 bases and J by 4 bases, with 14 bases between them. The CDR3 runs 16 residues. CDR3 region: CASSLAASSGSDTQYF. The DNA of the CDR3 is TGTGCCAGCAGCTTAGCGGCTAGCTCCGGATCAGATACGCAGTATTTT.

CDR3 sequence: CASSLAPRGRSNQPQHF. The CDR3 nucleotides read TGTGCCAGCAGCTTAGCGCCCAGGGGCAGGAGCAATCAGCCCCAGCATTTT. The rearrangement links TRBV7-8 to TRBJ1-5, with D possibly being TRBD1 (6 bases). The V end lost 0 bases, the J end lost 1 base, and 13 bases lay between the germline ends. Germline V gives CDR1 SGHVS, CDR2 FQNEAQ. The CDR3 totals 17 residues. Full variable domain (outside the CDR3, taken from reference TRBV7-8 and TRBJ1-5): GAGVSQSPRYKVAKRGQDVALRCDPISGHVSLFWYQQALGQGPEFLTYFQNEAQLDKSGLPSDRFFAERPEGSVSTLKIQRTQQEDSAVYLCASSLAPRGRSNQPQHFGDGTRLSIL.

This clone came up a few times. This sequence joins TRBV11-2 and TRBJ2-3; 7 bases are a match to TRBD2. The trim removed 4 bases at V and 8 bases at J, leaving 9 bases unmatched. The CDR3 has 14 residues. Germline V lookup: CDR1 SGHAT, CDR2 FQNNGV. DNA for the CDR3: TGTGCCAGCAGCTCGGGACTACCCAAGGGTACGCAGTATTTT. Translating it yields CASSSGLPKGTQYF. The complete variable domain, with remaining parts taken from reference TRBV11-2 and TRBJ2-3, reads EAGVAQSPRYKIIEKRQSVAFWCNPISGHATLYWYQQILGQGPKLLIQFQNNGVVDDSQLPKDRFSAERLKGVDSTLKIQPAKLEDSAVYLCASSSGLPKGTQYFGPGTRLTVL.

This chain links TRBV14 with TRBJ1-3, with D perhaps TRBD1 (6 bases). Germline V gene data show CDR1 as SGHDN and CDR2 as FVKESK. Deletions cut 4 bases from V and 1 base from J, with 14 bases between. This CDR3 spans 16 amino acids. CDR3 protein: CASSRNTGLSGNTIYF. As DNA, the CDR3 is TGTGCCAGCAGCCGCAACACAGGGCTGTCTGGAAACACCATATATTTT.

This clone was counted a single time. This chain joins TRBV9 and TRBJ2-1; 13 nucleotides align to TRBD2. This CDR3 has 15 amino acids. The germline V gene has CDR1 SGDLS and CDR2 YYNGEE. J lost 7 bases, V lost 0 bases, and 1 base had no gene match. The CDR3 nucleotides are TGTGCCAGCAGCGTAGAACTAGCGGGGGGGAATGAGCAGTTCTTC. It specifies CASSVELAGGNEQFF.

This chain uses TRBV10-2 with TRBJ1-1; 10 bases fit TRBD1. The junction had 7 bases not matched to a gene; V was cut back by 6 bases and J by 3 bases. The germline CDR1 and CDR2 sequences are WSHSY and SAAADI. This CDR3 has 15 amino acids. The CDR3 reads CASSDRDRGDTEAFF. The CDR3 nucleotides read TGCGCCAGCAGCGACCGGGACAGGGGAGACACTGAAGCTTTCTTT.

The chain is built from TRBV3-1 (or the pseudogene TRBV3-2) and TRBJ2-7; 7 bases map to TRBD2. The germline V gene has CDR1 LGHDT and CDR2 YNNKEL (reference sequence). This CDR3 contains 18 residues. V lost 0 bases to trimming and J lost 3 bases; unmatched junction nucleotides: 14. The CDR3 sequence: CASSQDSGGSTRIYEQYF. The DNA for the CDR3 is TGTGCCAGCAGCCAAGATTCCGGGGGGTCGACTAGGATCTACGAGCAGTACTTC.